This T cell receptor (beta chain) was observed in a study of CD8+ T cells in alopecia areata. The overall study: The share of scalp area affected provided the severity score for treated patients.

The sample's treatment: oral pan-JAK inhibitor, 5-10 mg twice daily. Sampling of alopecia areata patients yielded lesional scalp punch biopsies as well as peripheral blood. This clone was counted a few times. RNA was extracted and reverse transcribed into cDNA as the sequencing template. Generated by immunoSEQ multiplex PCR, the TCRdb table keeps only in-frame clones and is missing some. The sample shows 110,000 or so clones, 45% to 65% of them seen only once. CDR1 is LNHNV and CDR2 is YYDKDF in the germline V gene (reference sequence). V lost 0 bases and J lost 10, with 16 bases in between. There are 16 residues in the CDR3.

The specimen was CD4+ T cells sorted from blood, collected at week 24, from a patient treated with tofacitinib. The TCR originated in a human donor with alopecia areata. The chain links TRBV15 to TRBJ1-6; D ambiguous. This CDR3 is CATSRDYGSARSPLHF. CDR3 nucleotides: TGTGCCACCAGCAGAGATTACGGCTCTGCCAGGTCACCCCTCCACTTT.